The 23 T cell receptor beta chains below come from one sample, sequenced in a study of blood T cells in healthy people across ages. A second 7 to 11 cycle PCR used barcoded and J-beta primers. TCRdb redid the calling of the 5' RACE reads with MiXCR, one entry per CDR3 protein. This sample has hundreds of thousands of distinct CDR3 sequences; roughly three fifths occur once, and the top ten carry more than 25%. The sequenced sample consisted of blood. Receptors originate from a man aged 35 to 55 in good health.

The chain combines TRBV9 with TRBJ2-3, with D possibly being TRBD1 or TRBD2 (5 bases each). This CDR3 region has 17 residues. Germline V gene sequence: CDR1 SGDLS, CDR2 YYNGEE. V lost 5 bases to trimming and J lost 0 bases, with 19 bases between them. The CDR3, as DNA: TGTGCCAGCAGTCGTACCCTGGGACCCCGGAGCACAGATACGCAGTATTTT. It yields the protein CASSRTLGPRSTDTQYF.

Concerning this clonotype: A junction boundary mismatches the germline segment, possibly from a read error. The chain combines TRBV10-3 with TRBJ2-7, with D possibly called TRBD1 or TRBD2 (5 bases each). Germline CDR1 reads ENHRY; CDR2 reads SYGVKD. The CDR3 spans 13 residues. The CDR3 nucleotides read TGTGCCATCCGTGAGGGACCAGACTACGAGCAGTACTTC. Translation: CAIREGPDYEQYF.

This chain joins TRBV2 and TRBJ1-1, with D perhaps matching TRBD1 (6 bases). This CDR3 has 17 residues. V dropped 3 bases and J dropped 3 bases, with 20 bases sitting between them. The germline V gene encodes CDR1 SNHLY and CDR2 FYNNEI. In nucleotides, the CDR3 is TGTGCCAGCAGTGATACAGGGAGAAGCTGGGGCGACACTGAAGCTTTCTTT. Amino acids: CASSDTGRSWGDTEAFF.

The V gene is TRBV20-1, the J gene TRBJ2-7; weak D call: TRBD1 (5 bases). V lost 3 bases, J lost 3 bases, and 12 bases lay in between. The V gene's germline CDR1 is DFQATT and CDR2 SNEGSKA (reference sequence). This CDR3 comprises 13 residues. CDR3 DNA sequence: TGCAGTGCTAGTGACAGCAGAAACTACGAGCAGTACTTC. Protein: CSASDSRNYEQYF.

This clonotype was picked up a small number of times. The rearrangement links TRBV24-1 to TRBJ2-7; tentative D call: TRBD2 (6 bases). This CDR3 has 15 amino acids. V lost 3 bases, J lost 2 bases, and 13 bases lay in between. Looked up from germline, CDR1 is KGHDR and CDR2 is SFDVKD. The CDR3 region is CATSDPAGSTYEQYF. For the CDR3, the DNA is TGTGCCACCAGTGATCCCGCCGGGAGCACCTACGAGCAGTACTTC.

This clonotype was detected only a few times. This rearrangement joins TRBV12-3 or TRBV12-4 to TRBJ2-5; TRBD1 aligns across 8 bases. J lost 1 base, V lost 4 bases, and 5 bases had no gene match. This CDR3 has 15 residues. As DNA, the CDR3 is TGTGCCAGCAGTTACCGACAGGGGTTCCAAGAGACCCAGTACTTC. Its protein product is CASSYRQGFQETQYF.

This clonotype occurred a few times. V usage is TRBV3-1 and J usage is TRBJ2-5; 8 bases line up with TRBD2. Trimming removed 1 base from V and 4 bases from J; junction bases left unmatched: 5. CDR3 size: 15 residues. CDR1 is LGHDT and CDR2 is YNNKEL in the germline V gene (reference sequence). The CDR3 sequence is CASSQARGGGETQYF. CDR3 nucleotide sequence: TGTGCCAGCAGCCAAGCCCGGGGGGGCGGAGAGACCCAGTACTTC.

The genes are TRBV27 and TRBJ2-7; TRBD2 aligns across 11 bases. The V and J ends lost 6 bases and 4 bases, in that order; junction bases with no gene match: 14. From germline, CDR1 is MNHEY and CDR2 SMNVEV (reference sequence). The CDR3 totals 17 residues. CDR3 bases: TGTGCCAGCAGCCGATCTACCGGGACTAGCGGATCTTACGAGCAGTACTTC. This translates into CASSRSTGTSGSYEQYF.

Here the CDR3 DNA reads TGTGCCAGCAGTTTTTTAGGGACAGGGGGCGCTTACGAGCAGTACTTC. As protein: CASSFLGTGGAYEQYF. This sequence joins TRBV27 and TRBJ2-5, with 12 nucleotides matching TRBD1. TRBJ2-7 matches the DNA end more closely, so the J call is doubtful. Germline CDR1 MNHEY, CDR2 SMNVEV (reference sequence). The CDR3 is made up of 16 amino acids.

The chain links TRBV5-5 to TRBJ2-5; no firm D call. Deletions cut 5 bases from V and 4 bases from J, with 15 bases between. Germline V gene sequence: CDR1 SGHKS, CDR2 YYEKEE (reference sequence). The CDR3 has 14 amino acids. The CDR3 spells CASSSVQSGETQYF. Written as DNA, the CDR3 is TGTGCCAGCAGTTCAGTCCAGTCAGGAGAGACCCAGTACTTC.

This chain links TRBV6-5 with TRBJ1-2; D might be TRBD1 (6 bases). Trimming shortened V by 2 bases and J by 8 bases, and 12 bases separated the two germline ends. The CDR3 loop spans 13 amino acids. CDR1 and CDR2 from the germline V gene are MNHEY and SVGAGI. The DNA of the CDR3 is TGTGCCAGCAGTTACAGGCAGGGGATGGGCTACACCTTC. It codes for CASSYRQGMGYTF.

This clonotype was seen a handful of times. The chain couples TRBV13 to TRBJ1-1; D uncertain. V lost 3 bases to trimming and J lost 4 bases, with 15 bases between them. The CDR3 runs to 15 residues. The germline gives CDR1 PRHDT, CDR2 FYEKMQ (reference sequence). The CDR3 sequence: CASSFLNTRSTEAFF. The CDR3 DNA reads as TGTGCCAGCAGCTTCCTCAACACGCGAAGCACTGAAGCTTTCTTT.

The rearrangement links TRBV14 to TRBJ2-1, with 7 bases matching TRBD1. The CDR3 length is 14 residues. V lost 4 bases to trimming and J lost 3 bases; unmatched junction nucleotides: 3. The germline gives CDR1 SGHDN, CDR2 FVKESK. The CDR3 bases are TGTGCCAGCAGCCCCCGGGACAGCTACAATGAGCAGTTCTTC. It is translated as CASSPRDSYNEQFF.

A single count supports this clonotype. The CDR3 sequence is CASSLDGTVSEKLFF. CDR3 in DNA: TGCGCCAGCAGCTTGGATGGGACAGTATCCGAAAAACTGTTTTTT. The V gene is TRBV5-1, the J gene TRBJ1-4; 7 positions match TRBD1. CDR1 is SGHRS, CDR2 YFSETQ, per germline. The CDR3 is 15 amino acids. V was clipped by 0 bases and J by 8 bases; unmatched bases: 7.

V is TRBV7-2 and J is TRBJ1-2; 9 bases are shared with TRBD1. The germline V gene encodes CDR1 SGHTA and CDR2 FQGNSA. V gave up 1 base and J gave up 6 bases; unmatched junction bases: 3. This CDR3 has 14 amino acids. CDR3 region: CASSLVGQGDGYTF. In DNA form, the CDR3 reads TGTGCCAGCAGCTTAGTGGGACAGGGAGATGGCTACACCTTC.

This clonotype has only a few counts. The chain is built from TRBV7-3 and TRBJ2-3, with 11 bases that match TRBD2. With 1 base clipped from V and 5 bases from J, the junction kept 5 bases outside the gene matches. Germline CDR1 SGHTA, CDR2 FQGTGA. The CDR3 length is 16 residues. CDR3: CASSLNSGGALDTQYF. The CDR3 bases are TGTGCCAGCAGCTTAAATAGCGGGGGGGCCCTAGATACGCAGTATTTT.

The V and J genes are TRBV20-1 and TRBJ2-7; tentatively, D is TRBD1 or TRBD2 (6 bases each). Germline loops: CDR1 DFQATT, CDR2 SNEGSKA (reference sequence). The CDR3 totals 17 residues. Trimming shortened V by 0 bases and J by 0 bases, and 18 bases separated the two germline ends. The CDR3 sequence is CSAREGGRGRFSYEQYF. CDR3 DNA: TGCAGTGCTAGAGAAGGGGGGCGGGGCCGCTTCTCCTACGAGCAGTACTTC.

The rearrangement joins TRBV21-1 to TRBJ2-3; the table's D gene call, TRBD2, was not cross checked with the DNA. TRBV21-1 is a pseudogene locus. The CDR3 totals 18 residues. The CDR3 nucleotides are TGTGCCAGCAGCAAAGAGGTAACTAGCGGAACTATGGGAGATACGCAGTATTTT. Its translation: CASSKEVTSGTMGDTQYF.

This clonotype appeared a single time. The genes are TRBV4-3 and TRBJ1-4; possible D gene TRBD1, 6 bases. Germline V gene lookup returns CDR1 LGHNA and CDR2 YSLEER. CDR3 length: 16 residues. Between the trimmed V and J ends, which lost 1 base and 4 bases, there was a span of 13 bases. The DNA for the CDR3 is TGCGCCAGCAGCCAAGTGAAGGGGACATATAATGAAAAACTGTTTTTT. Translation: CASSQVKGTYNEKLFF.

The chain employs TRBV12-3 or TRBV12-4 and TRBJ2-5; unclear D gene. V was trimmed by 4 bases and J by 11 bases, leaving 14 bases between them. This CDR3 spans 12 amino acids. The chain's CDR3 is CASSSLGLEQYF. As DNA, the CDR3 is TGTGCCAGCAGTTCCCTGGGTTTAGAGCAGTACTTC.

This clonotype was seen more than once but under ten times. The chain combines TRBV18 with TRBJ2-1; the D is unclear. The CDR3 consists of 11 residues. Germline V gives CDR1 KGHSH, CDR2 LQKENI. V was pared by 7 bases and J by 10 bases, with 11 bases between. This CDR3 reads CASYGGREQFF. The CDR3 DNA sequence: TGTGCCAGCTACGGTGGAAGGGAGCAGTTCTTC.

The V and J genes are TRBV28 and TRBJ2-1, with a weak D call TRBD2 (5 bases). Trimming pared 2 bases from V and 7 bases from J, leaving 15 bases between. CDR3 length equals 15 residues. CDR1 and CDR2 (germline): MDHEN, SYDVKM. CDR3 region: CASSLPLASRNEQFF. CDR3 DNA sequence: TGTGCCAGCAGTTTACCCCTAGCTAGCAGGAATGAGCAGTTCTTC. The complete variable domain, with remaining parts taken from reference TRBV28 and TRBJ2-1, reads DVKVTQSSRYLVKRTGEKVFLECVQDMDHENMFWYRQDPGLGLRLIYFSYDVKMKEKGDIPEGYSVSREKKERFSLILESASTNQTSMYLCASSLPLASRNEQFFGPGTRLTVL.

The rearrangement uses TRBV6-5 and TRBJ2-7; no clear D gene. The ends were cut back, 5 bases at V and 7 bases at J, with 15 bases in the middle. This CDR3 region has 13 residues. Germline CDR1 reads MNHEY; CDR2 reads SVGAGI. CDR3 DNA: TGTGCCAGCAGTGACACGGGTGGTCGGGAGCAGTACTTC. As protein: CASSDTGGREQYF.